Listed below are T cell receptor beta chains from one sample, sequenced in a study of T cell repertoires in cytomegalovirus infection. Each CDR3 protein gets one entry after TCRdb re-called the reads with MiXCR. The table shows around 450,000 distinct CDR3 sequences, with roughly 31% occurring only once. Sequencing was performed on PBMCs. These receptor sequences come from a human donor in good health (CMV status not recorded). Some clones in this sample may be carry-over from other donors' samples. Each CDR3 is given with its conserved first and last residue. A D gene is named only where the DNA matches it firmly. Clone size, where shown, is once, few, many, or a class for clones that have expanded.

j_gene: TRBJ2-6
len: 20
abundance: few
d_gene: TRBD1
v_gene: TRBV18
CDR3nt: TGTGCCAGCTCACCAGTTCGACTCGGGACAGAATTCTCTGGGGCCAACGTCCTGACTTTC
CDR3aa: CASSPVRLGTEFSGANVLTF

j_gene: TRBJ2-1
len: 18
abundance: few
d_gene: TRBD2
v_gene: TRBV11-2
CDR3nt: TGTGCCAGCAGCTTAACCCAACATGGCACAGCGGGAGACAATGAGCAGTTCTTC
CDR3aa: CASSLTQHGTAGDNEQFF

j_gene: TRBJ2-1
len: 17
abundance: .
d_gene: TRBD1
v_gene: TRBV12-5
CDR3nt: TGTGCTAGTGGTTTGGTAATGACTGTACAGGGGGACAATGAGCAGTTCTTC
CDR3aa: CASGLVMTVQGDNEQFF

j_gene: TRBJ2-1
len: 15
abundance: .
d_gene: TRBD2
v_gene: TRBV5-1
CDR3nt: TGCGCCAGCAGCCCTGTGGGGGGGGCCTACAATGAGCAGTTCTTC
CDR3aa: CASSPVGGAYNEQFF

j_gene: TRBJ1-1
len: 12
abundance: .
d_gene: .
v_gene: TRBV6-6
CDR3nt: TGTGCCAGCAGTTATCACAGGGACGAAGCTTTCTTT
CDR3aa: CASSYHRDEAFF

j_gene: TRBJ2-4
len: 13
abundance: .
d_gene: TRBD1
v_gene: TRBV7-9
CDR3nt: TGTGCCAGCAGCTCAGACAGGGGCAACATTCAGTACTTC
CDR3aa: CASSSDRGNIQYF

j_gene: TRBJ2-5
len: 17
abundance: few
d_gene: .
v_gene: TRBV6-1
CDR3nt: TGTGCCAGCAGGAAGGTGGTGGGCAGTCGGCGACAAGAGACCCAGTACTTC
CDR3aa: CASRKVVGSRRQETQYF

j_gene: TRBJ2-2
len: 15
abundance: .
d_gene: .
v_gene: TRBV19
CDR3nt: TGTGCCAGTATCAACTGGGCAGAGTCCACCGGGGAGCTGTTTTTT
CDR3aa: CASINWAESTGELFF

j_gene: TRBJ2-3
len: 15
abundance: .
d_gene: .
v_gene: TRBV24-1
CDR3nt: TGTGCCACCAGTGATTCCTCCGCCATGCAGGATACGCAGTATTTT
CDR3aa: CATSDSSAMQDTQYF

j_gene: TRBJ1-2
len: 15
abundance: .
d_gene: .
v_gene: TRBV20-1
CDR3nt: TGCAGTGCTAGATCCGGGGACACGTGGTTTTATGGCTACACCTTC
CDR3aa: CSARSGDTWFYGYTF

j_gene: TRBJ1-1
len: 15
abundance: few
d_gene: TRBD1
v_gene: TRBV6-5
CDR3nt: TGTGCCAGCAGTTACTCCGGGACAGGGGGCTCTGAAGCTTTCTTT
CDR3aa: CASSYSGTGGSEAFF

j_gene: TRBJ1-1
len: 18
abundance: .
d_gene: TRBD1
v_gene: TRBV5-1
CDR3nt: TGCGCCAGCAGCTCCCCCACAGGGGTTGCAGCGCGTCACACTGAAGCTTTCTTT
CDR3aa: CASSSPTGVAARHTEAFF

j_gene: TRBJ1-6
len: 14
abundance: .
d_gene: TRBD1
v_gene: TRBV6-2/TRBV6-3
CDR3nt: TGTGCCAGCAATCGACAGGGGGTCTCTTCACCCCTCCACTTT
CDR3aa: CASNRQGVSSPLHF

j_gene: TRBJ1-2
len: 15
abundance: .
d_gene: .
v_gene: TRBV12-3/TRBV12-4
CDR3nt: TGTGCCAGCAGTTTTGGGGGGGAAGGGAACTATGGCTACACCTTC
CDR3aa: CASSFGGEGNYGYTF

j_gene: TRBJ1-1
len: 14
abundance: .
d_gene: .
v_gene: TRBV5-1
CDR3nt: TGCGCCAGCAGCTTGGACATACCTGGCACTGAAGCTTTCTTT
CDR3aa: CASSLDIPGTEAFF

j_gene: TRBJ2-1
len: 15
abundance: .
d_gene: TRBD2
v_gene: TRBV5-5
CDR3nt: TGTGCCAGCAGCTTGGCCGGGGGGGCGTCGGGTGAGCAGTTCTTC
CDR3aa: CASSLAGGASGEQFF

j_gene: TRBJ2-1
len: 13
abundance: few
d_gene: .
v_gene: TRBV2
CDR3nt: TGTGCCAGCAGTGCGGCAGTTTACAATGAGCAGTTCTTC
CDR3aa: CASSAAVYNEQFF

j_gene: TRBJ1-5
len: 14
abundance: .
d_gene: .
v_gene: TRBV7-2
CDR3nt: TGTGCCAGCAGCTTTGAGGGGAGAGGGCAGCCCCAGCATTTT
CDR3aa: CASSFEGRGQPQHF

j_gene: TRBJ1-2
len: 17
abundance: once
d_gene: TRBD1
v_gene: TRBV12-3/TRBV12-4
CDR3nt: TGTGCCAGCAGTTTATTCGTTCGGTCGACAGGGAAAAATGGCTACACCTTC
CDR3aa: CASSLFVRSTGKNGYTF